The 27 T cell receptor beta chains below were found in one sample sequenced in a study of Ad26.COV2.S vaccination and SARS-CoV-2 variants. Treatment reported: about 20 received Ad26.COV2.S at low or high dose, single or two shots; five or six received placebo; per-sample allocation not given. The investigators took samples on day 63 after the first vaccine or placebo injection. TCRdb's copy holds only in-frame clones and misses some; the assay was immunoSEQ multiplex PCR. The data hold more than 300,000 clones, with 88% observed a single time. The specimen was peripheral blood, collected in a trial of Ad26.COV2.S vaccine versus placebo. All receptors come from a person between 18 and 60 years old who received the Ad26.COV2.S COVID-19 vaccine or a placebo.

In this sample, this clone turned up once. The chain combines TRBV6-4 with TRBJ1-4; D is unresolved. With 4 bases removed from V and 8 bases from J, the gap between germline ends came to 11 bases. The CDR3 contains 13 residues. Looked up from germline, CDR1 is MRHNA and CDR2 is SNTAGT. CDR3 coding DNA: TGTGCCAGCAGTGGCCGACTTGGGGAAAAACTGTTTTTT. This gives the protein CASSGRLGEKLFF.

The chain couples TRBV2 to TRBJ1-5; 7 bases align to TRBD1. J lost 3 bases, V lost 5 bases, and 4 bases had no gene match. CDR3 length: 14 residues. Germline CDR1 and CDR2: SNHLY and FYNNEI. The CDR3 nucleotides are TGTGCCAGCAGTATGGGACAGAACAATCAGCCCCAGCATTTT. Translation gives CASSMGQNNQPQHF.

CDR3 nucleotide sequence: TGTGCCAGCAGCGTAACCGGGGATGGCTATGGCTACACCTTC. Its protein product is CASSVTGDGYGYTF. The chain has TRBV9 and TRBJ1-2; D is unclear. CDR1 SGDLS and CDR2 YYNGEE come from the germline V gene. The CDR3 is made up of 14 amino acids. V lost 1 base to trimming and J lost 4 bases, with 11 bases between them.

This clone appeared once. The chain uses TRBV27 and TRBJ1-5; D unclear. The CDR3 consists of 14 residues. Germline lookup yields CDR1 MNHEY and CDR2 SMNVEV (reference sequence). V was trimmed by 3 bases and J by 5 bases, leaving 11 bases between them. CDR3 DNA sequence: TGTGCCAGCAGTTTCTCGTTAGGTGATCAGCCCCAGCATTTT. This gives the protein CASSFSLGDQPQHF.

This sequence joins TRBV30 and TRBJ1-4; D perhaps matches TRBD1 (6 bases). CDR3 length equals 12 residues. Germline assignment: CDR1 GTSNPN and CDR2 SVGIG (reference sequence). Between the trimmed V and J ends, which lost 1 base and 8 bases, there was a span of 8 bases. The CDR3 loop reads CAWSGTEEKLFF. CDR3 in DNA: TGTGCCTGGAGTGGGACAGAGGAAAAACTGTTTTTT. Complete variable domain (other parts from reference TRBV30 and TRBJ1-4): SQTIHQWPATLVQPVGSPLSLECTVEGTSNPNLYWYRQAAGRGLQLLFYSVGIGQISSEVPQNLSASRPQDRQFILSSKKLLLSDSGFYLCAWSGTEEKLFFGSGTQLSVL.

The chain recombines TRBV30 with TRBJ1-4; D is ambiguous. Germline CDR1 GTSNPN, CDR2 SVGIG (reference sequence). This CDR3 region has 14 residues. Trimming stripped 5 bases from V and 0 bases from J, with 10 bases between. CDR3 protein: CAWLQPATNEKLFF. CDR3 nucleotides: TGTGCCTGGCTCCAACCTGCAACTAATGAAAAACTGTTTTTT.

The rearrangement uses TRBV5-1 and TRBJ2-1; 10 bases are shared with TRBD1. Germline lookup yields CDR1 SGHRS and CDR2 YFSETQ. CDR3 length equals 18 residues. J was trimmed by 0 bases and V by 4 bases; bases with no gene match: 10. CDR3 DNA sequence: TGCGCCAGCAGCGGACAGGGGGTAGGGGTAGCCTCCTACAATGAGCAGTTCTTC. This sequence encodes CASSGQGVGVASYNEQFF.

The V and J genes are TRBV28 and TRBJ2-3; tentative D call: TRBD1 (6 bases). The V gene's germline CDR1 is MDHEN and CDR2 SYDVKM. V lost 6 bases, J lost 4 bases, and 17 bases lay in between. The CDR3 is 15 residues long. The CDR3, as DNA: TGTGCCAGCAGCAGCCGGAGCAGGGGTTCAGATACGCAGTATTTT. Translation gives CASSSRSRGSDTQYF. The full variable domain, rest sourced from reference TRBV28 and TRBJ2-3, is DVKVTQSSRYLVKRTGEKVFLECVQDMDHENMFWYRQDPGLGLRLIYFSYDVKMKEKGDIPEGYSVSREKKERFSLILESASTNQTSMYLCASSSRSRGSDTQYFGPGTRLTVL.

The chain carries TRBV27 and TRBJ2-2, with a weak D call TRBD2 (6 bases). Germline CDR1 and CDR2: MNHEY and SMNVEV (reference sequence). The V end was cut by 6 bases, the J end by 7 bases, with 12 bases between. This CDR3 has 13 amino acids. The CDR3 loop is CASRAGGYGELFF. The CDR3 DNA sequence: TGTGCCAGCAGGGCCGGAGGGTACGGGGAGCTGTTTTTT.

The chain recombines TRBV29-1 with TRBJ1-1; D gene unclear. V dropped 6 bases and J dropped 4 bases, with 15 bases sitting between them. The CDR3 extends over 13 amino acids. Germline-derived CDR1 and CDR2 are SQVTM and ANQGSEA. The CDR3: CSVKARRGTEAFF. The CDR3 DNA follows: TGCAGCGTGAAGGCGCGGCGGGGCACTGAAGCTTTCTTT.

The chain uses TRBV18 and TRBJ2-5; D remains ambiguous. The CDR3 contains 12 residues. Trimming removed 3 bases from V and 3 bases from J, with 5 bases in between. Looked up from germline, CDR1 is KGHSH and CDR2 is LQKENI. CDR3 protein: CASSPYKETQYF. The CDR3 coding sequence is TGTGCCAGCTCACCCTACAAAGAGACCCAGTACTTC.

The chain links TRBV9 to TRBJ1-2; TRBD1 matches at 7 bases. Trimming at V came to 0 bases and at J to 7 bases, leaving 3 bases not matched to a gene. The V gene's germline CDR1 is SGDLS and CDR2 YYNGEE. CDR3 length: 13 amino acids. CDR3 in amino acids: CASSVDQGGGYTF. The CDR3, as DNA: TGTGCCAGCAGCGTAGACCAGGGGGGTGGCTACACCTTC. Based on the CDR3 plus reference TRBV9 and TRBJ1-2, the full variable domain is DSGVTQTPKHLITATGQRVTLRCSPRSGDLSVYWYQQSLDQGLQFLIQYYNGEERAKGNILERFSAQQFPDLHSELNLSSLELGDSALYFCASSVDQGGGYTFGSGTRLTVV.

V usage is TRBV20-1 and J usage is TRBJ1-1, with D hard to call. This CDR3 contains 11 residues. Germline V gene data show CDR1 as DFQATT and CDR2 as SNEGSKA (reference sequence). Between the trimmed V and J ends, which lost 3 bases and 9 bases, there was a span of 11 bases. CDR3 amino acids: CSASDREKAFF. The CDR3 DNA is TGCAGTGCTAGTGATCGGGAAAAAGCTTTCTTT.

CDR3 loop: CASSFLGLEQFF. CDR3 nucleotide sequence: TGTGCCAGCAGTTTCTTAGGGCTTGAGCAGTTCTTC. The chain carries TRBV12-3 or TRBV12-4 and TRBJ2-1; D unclear. V shed 3 bases and J shed 9 bases, with 9 bases lying between them. The CDR3 spans 12 residues.

V usage is TRBV6-5 and J usage is TRBJ2-7, with D perhaps TRBD1 or TRBD2 (5 bases each). Germline lookup yields CDR1 MNHEY and CDR2 SVGAGI. Trimming removed 2 bases at V and 5 bases at J, with 16 bases between. This CDR3 comprises 15 residues. CDR3 DNA: TGTGCCAGCAGTTACGGTCGGGGCCCTCTGGACGAGCAGTACTTC. Residues: CASSYGRGPLDEQYF.

The CDR3 DNA is TGTGCCAGCAGCAGGGACAGGGCCGGGAGTTCCCAGTTCTTC. Translation: CASSRDRAGSSQFF. The chain uses TRBV6-5 and TRBJ2-1; 9 bases match TRBD1. Per the germline V gene, CDR1 is MNHEY and CDR2 is SVGAGI. V was clipped by 6 bases and J by 13 bases; unmatched bases: 13. The CDR3 consists of 14 residues.

The V gene is TRBV2, the J gene TRBJ2-3, with D tentatively TRBD1 (5 bases). Between the trimmed V and J ends, which lost 7 bases and 1 base, there was a span of 15 bases. The CDR3 totals 15 residues. The germline V gene has CDR1 SNHLY and CDR2 FYNNEI. The CDR3, as DNA: TGTGCCAGCAAGTTACAGGTTTTGGGCACAGATACGCAGTATTTT. Translation: CASKLQVLGTDTQYF.

V and J are TRBV5-4 and TRBJ1-1; D is unresolved. Germline V gives CDR1 SGHNT, CDR2 YYREEE (reference sequence). Trimming removed 2 bases at V and 2 bases at J, with 7 bases between. The CDR3 totals 13 residues. Written as DNA, the CDR3 is TGTGCCAGCAGCTTCGGCAGTAACACTGAAGCTTTCTTT. Translation gives CASSFGSNTEAFF.

The CDR3 DNA sequence: TGTGCCTGGAGTCCGCCGGGACAGCGAACTTCCTACGAGCAGTACTTC. Translating it yields CAWSPPGQRTSYEQYF. The chain is built from TRBV30 and TRBJ2-7, with TRBD1 identical over 7 bases. The CDR3 spans 16 residues. The V and J ends lost 2 bases and 1 base, in that order; junction bases with no gene match: 11. Germline CDR1 and CDR2: GTSNPN and SVGIG (reference sequence).

This sequence joins TRBV2 and TRBJ2-1; D is unclear. V lost 0 bases, J lost 9 bases, and 9 bases lay in between. The CDR3 is 13 amino acids. CDR1 is SNHLY, CDR2 FYNNEI, per germline. The CDR3 sequence is CASSEALLGEQFF. The DNA for the CDR3 is TGTGCCAGCAGTGAAGCGCTTCTAGGTGAGCAGTTCTTC.

V and J are TRBV7-2 and TRBJ2-3; 8 bases are a match to TRBD2. Trimming took 1 base from V and 4 from J; bases not matched to a gene: 4. Germline V CDR1 and CDR2: SGHTA, FQGNSA. The CDR3 is made up of 15 amino acids. The CDR3 spells CASSLGGGSSDTQYF. The CDR3 region has the DNA TGTGCCAGCAGCTTAGGCGGGGGGTCTTCAGATACGCAGTATTTT.

This chain connects TRBV7-3 to TRBJ2-3; TRBD2 aligns across 8 bases. Germline V gives CDR1 SGHTA, CDR2 FQGTGA. This CDR3 contains 16 residues. The J segment lost 6 bases and the V segment lost 1 base, leaving 9 bases of the junction unmatched. CDR3 nucleotides: TGTGCCAGCAGCTTAATGCAGCGGGGGTCGGGTGATACGCAGTATTTT. It specifies CASSLMQRGSGDTQYF.

The chain uses TRBV3-1 (or the pseudogene TRBV3-2) and TRBJ2-1, with 9 bases aligning to TRBD2. CDR1 is LGHDT and CDR2 is YNNKEL in the germline V gene (reference sequence). The V segment lost 5 bases and the J segment 6 bases; nucleotides outside the gene matches: 8. This CDR3 contains 15 residues. The CDR3 reads CASSYLAGPLNEQFF. CDR3 sequence (DNA): TGTGCCAGCAGCTATCTAGCGGGACCACTCAATGAGCAGTTCTTC.

The chain combines TRBV13 with TRBJ2-6; D possibly matches TRBD1 or TRBD2 (6 bases each). This CDR3 has 16 residues. Trimming removed 4 bases at V and 2 bases at J, with 12 bases between. Looked up from germline, CDR1 is PRHDT and CDR2 is FYEKMQ (reference sequence). CDR3 amino acids: CASSSRRGAGANVLTF. The CDR3 region has the DNA TGTGCCAGCAGCTCAAGGAGGGGGGCTGGGGCCAACGTCCTGACTTTC.

The chain recombines TRBV6-5 with TRBJ2-7; TRBD1 matches at 7 bases. The V gene end was trimmed by 6 bases and the J gene end by 2 bases; junction bases not matched to a gene: 7. The V gene's germline CDR1 is MNHEY and CDR2 SVGAGI. The CDR3 spans 14 residues. The DNA of the CDR3 is TGTGCCAGCAGAAACAGGGGTCATACCTACGAGCAGTACTTC. Its translation is CASRNRGHTYEQYF.

This clone was picked up a small number of times. The V call is TRBV4-3, the J call TRBJ1-4, with 8 bases lining up with TRBD1. Germline CDR1 LGHNA, CDR2 YSLEER. The CDR3 has 21 amino acids. V gave up 0 bases and J gave up 0 bases; unmatched junction bases: 15. As DNA, the CDR3 is TGCGCCAGCAGCCAAGACGATAGGCGCGACAGGGGATCACCAACTAATGAAAAACTGTTTTTT. It translates to CASSQDDRRDRGSPTNEKLFF.

The V gene is TRBV7-3, the J gene TRBJ2-5; D is uncertain. The CDR3 extends over 12 amino acids. Per the germline V gene, CDR1 is SGHTA and CDR2 is FQGTGA. Trimming removed 4 bases from V and 5 bases from J, with 8 bases in between. The CDR3 here is CASSSIGETQYF. The CDR3 DNA sequence: TGTGCCAGCAGCTCAATAGGGGAGACCCAGTACTTC.